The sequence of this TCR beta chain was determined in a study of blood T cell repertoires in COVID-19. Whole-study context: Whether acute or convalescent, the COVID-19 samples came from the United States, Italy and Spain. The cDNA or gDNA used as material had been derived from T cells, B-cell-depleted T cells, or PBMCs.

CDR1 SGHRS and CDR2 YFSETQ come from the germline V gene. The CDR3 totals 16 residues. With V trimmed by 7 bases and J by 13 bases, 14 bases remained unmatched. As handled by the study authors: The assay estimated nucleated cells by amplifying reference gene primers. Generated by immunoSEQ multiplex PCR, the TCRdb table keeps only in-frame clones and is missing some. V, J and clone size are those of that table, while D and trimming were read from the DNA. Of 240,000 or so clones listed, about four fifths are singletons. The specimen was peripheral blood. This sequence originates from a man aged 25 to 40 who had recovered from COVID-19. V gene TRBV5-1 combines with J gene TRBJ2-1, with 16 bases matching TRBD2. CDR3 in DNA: TGCGCCAGCGGCCCGGGGACTAGCGGGGGGGCCGTAGGTCAGTTCTTC. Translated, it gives CASGPGTSGGAVGQFF.